These 21 T cell receptor beta chains were sequenced from one sample in a study of blood T cells in healthy people across ages. Then a second PCR, running about 6 to 12 cycles, was carried out with a sample-barcoded 5' primer and a J-beta primer mix. MiXCR, run by TCRdb on the 5' RACE reads, gives a single entry per CDR3 protein. Among 900,000 to 950,000 distinct CDR3 sequences listed, under 35% were seen once. The sample was also reused in another study, on T cells of mothers and their children.

Source material: blood. These TCRs come from a woman aged 40 to 50 in good health.

The chain recombines TRBV28 with TRBJ1-1, with D possibly matching TRBD1 (5 bases). Trimming removed 3 bases from V and 5 bases from J, with 19 bases in between. Per the germline V gene, CDR1 is MDHEN and CDR2 is SYDVKM. The CDR3 loop spans 16 amino acids. The CDR3: CASSFPGGALRTEAFF. As DNA, the CDR3 is TGTGCCAGCAGTTTCCCGGGAGGGGCCCTAAGGACTGAAGCTTTCTTT.

The chain combines TRBV28 with TRBJ2-3; D is undetermined. V lost 7 bases and J 2 bases, leaving 16 bases between the germline ends. Germline V gene sequence: CDR1 MDHEN, CDR2 SYDVKM. The CDR3 sequence is 15 residues long. The CDR3 loop is CASIPGISVTDTQYF. CDR3 coding DNA: TGTGCCAGCATCCCTGGAATTTCGGTCACAGATACGCAGTATTTT. The full variable domain, in which reference TRBV28 and TRBJ2-3 provide the parts outside the CDR3, is DVKVTQSSRYLVKRTGEKVFLECVQDMDHENMFWYRQDPGLGLRLIYFSYDVKMKEKGDIPEGYSVSREKKERFSLILESASTNQTSMYLCASIPGISVTDTQYFGPGTRLTVL.

Worth noting for this clonotype: Compared with germline, one end of the junction differs, possibly owing to a read error. V gene TRBV7-2 combines with J gene TRBJ2-1; D remains unclear. Per germline, CDR1 SGHTA and CDR2 FQGNSA. The length of the CDR3 is 14 residues. This chain's CDR3 is CASSSRVRRNEQFF. The CDR3, as DNA: TGCGCCAGCAGCTCCCGGGTCCGACGGAATGAGCAGTTCTTC.

Many counts were recorded for this clonotype. V usage is TRBV6-5 and J usage is TRBJ2-1, with D uncertain. The germline V and J ends were trimmed by 5 bases and 6 bases, with 11 bases remaining between them. There are 13 residues in the CDR3. CDR1 and CDR2 (germline): MNHEY, SVGAGI. The CDR3 DNA reads as TGTGCCAGCAGTAGGGAAAGTTCCAATGAGCAGTTCTTC. Encoded protein: CASSRESSNEQFF.

This clonotype was detected a few times. This sequence joins TRBV11-2 and TRBJ2-7, with a tentative D call TRBD1 (6 bases). This CDR3 region has 14 residues. CDR1 and CDR2 from the germline V gene are SGHAT and FQNNGV. V gave up 4 bases and J gave up 3 bases, with 13 bases separating them. The CDR3 protein is CASSSDRRSYEQYF. The DNA of the CDR3 is TGTGCCAGCAGCTCAGACAGGCGCAGCTACGAGCAGTACTTC.

The chain joins TRBV7-8 to TRBJ2-7; D is undetermined. CDR3 length equals 14 residues. Germline V gene sequence: CDR1 SGHVS, CDR2 FQNEAQ. V lost 1 base to trimming and J lost 5 bases, with 12 bases between them. DNA of the CDR3: TGTGCCAGCAGCTTAGTCCTCGCCGCCCACGAGCAGTACTTC. As protein: CASSLVLAAHEQYF.

The CDR3 sequence is CASSQHGDTQYF. CDR3 coding DNA: TGTGCCAGCAGTCAACATGGGGATACGCAGTATTTT. The chain couples TRBV6-2 or TRBV6-3 to TRBJ2-3; D not certain. Germline V gene lookup returns CDR1 MNHEY and CDR2 SVGEGT. The V and J ends lost 5 bases and 6 bases respectively, with 9 bases between them. The length of the CDR3 is 12 residues.

A word on this clonotype: Sequence at one end of the junction differs from germline and may be a read error. The genes are TRBV7-2 and TRBJ2-1; 9 bases are shared with TRBD1. This CDR3 comprises 12 residues. CDR1 is SGHTA, CDR2 FQGNSA, per germline. The CDR3 nucleotides are TGTGCCAGCAGCTTAAACAGGGGGCAAGCGGTCTTC. This encodes CASSLNRGQAVF.

This sequence joins TRBV7-2 and TRBJ2-2; TRBD2 aligns across 11 bases. Germline CDR1 is SGHTA and CDR2 is FQGNSA. V shed 1 base, J shed 2 bases, and the junction held 6 bases outside the gene matches. The CDR3 is 18 residues long. DNA of the CDR3: TGTGCCAGCAGCTTAGAACTAGCGGGGGCCCCAAACACCGGGGAGCTGTTTTTT. Encoded protein: CASSLELAGAPNTGELFF.

This clonotype was seen a handful of times. The V gene is TRBV28, the J gene TRBJ2-1; TRBD2 might be the D (6 bases). The V gene lost 4 bases and the J gene lost 6 bases, with 16 bases spanning the gap. The CDR3 is made up of 15 amino acids. Germline CDR1 and CDR2: MDHEN and SYDVKM. The CDR3 nucleotides read TGTGCCAGCAGTTCAGACAGCCCCGGGGGCAATGAGCAGTTCTTC. Translated: CASSSDSPGGNEQFF.

The chain carries TRBV5-1 and TRBJ1-1, with D uncertain. Germline loops: CDR1 SGHRS, CDR2 YFSETQ. The CDR3 contains 15 residues. Trimming shortened V by 6 bases and J by 1 base, and 16 bases separated the two germline ends. CDR3 residues: CASKWMATGNTEAFF. Here the CDR3 DNA reads TGCGCCAGCAAATGGATGGCGACCGGGAACACTGAAGCTTTCTTT.

As for this clonotype: A read error may be the cause here, since a much bigger clone is one base away. The CDR3 ends on some other residue instead of the conserved phenylalanine or tryptophan, so this is likely a read error. The chain combines TRBV28 with TRBJ2-1, with D possibly being TRBD2 (6 bases). The V gene lost 8 bases and the J gene lost 1 base, with 12 bases spanning the gap. In germline, CDR1 is MDHEN, CDR2 SYDVKM. The CDR3 loop spans 14 amino acids. CDR3 region: CASLLGGSYNEQFL. The DNA for the CDR3 is TGTGCCAGCCTCCTCGGGGGTTCCTACAATGAGCAGTTCCTC.

The rearrangement links TRBV2 to TRBJ1-1; 8 nucleotides agree with TRBD1. CDR3 length equals 12 residues. CDR1 and CDR2 from the germline V gene are SNHLY and FYNNEI. Losses at the gene ends were 9 bases for V and 7 bases for J; bases not matched to a gene: 7. The DNA of the CDR3 is TGTGCCAGTAGACGAGACAGGGGTGAAGCTTTCTTT. Translation gives CASRRDRGEAFF.

This clonotype was counted a few times. The rearrangement uses TRBV11-2 and TRBJ2-1; 8 bases are a match to TRBD2. Losses at the gene ends were 2 bases for V and 4 bases for J; bases not matched to a gene: 4. Germline CDR1 reads SGHAT; CDR2 reads FQNNGV. This CDR3 spans 15 amino acids. The CDR3 DNA follows: TGTGCCAGCAGCTTACAGAGCGGGGGTTACAATGAGCAGTTCTTC. As protein: CASSLQSGGYNEQFF.

Comment on this clonotype: Since no conserved phenylalanine or tryptophan closes the CDR3, a read error is the likely cause. This sequence joins TRBV28 and TRBJ2-5; perhaps TRBD2 as D (6 bases). The CDR3 totals 13 residues. Germline assignment: CDR1 MDHEN and CDR2 SYDVKM. V was pared by 8 bases and J by 9 bases, with 19 bases between. CDR3 sequence (DNA): TGTGCCAGCCGAAGGACGGGGGAGGATTCCCAGTACTGC. Amino acids: CASRRTGEDSQYC.

The chain joins TRBV11-2 to TRBJ2-1, with 8 nucleotides matching TRBD2. V shed 5 bases, J shed 3 bases, and the junction held 6 bases outside the gene matches. The CDR3 length is 15 residues. The germline V gene encodes CDR1 SGHAT and CDR2 FQNNGV. The CDR3 region has the DNA TGTGCCAGCAGCATAAGCGGGGGAGGCTACAATGAGCAGTTCTTC. It is translated as CASSISGGGYNEQFF.

Many counts were recorded for this clonotype. The genes are TRBV29-1 and TRBJ2-7; the D gene is possibly TRBD1 (5 bases). Germline values: CDR1 SQVTM, CDR2 ANQGSEA. The V end lost 4 bases, the J end lost 0 bases, and 13 bases lay between the germline ends. The CDR3 loop spans 14 amino acids. This CDR3 reads CSVGDSPTSYEQYF. The DNA for the CDR3 is TGCAGCGTTGGCGACAGCCCAACCTCCTACGAGCAGTACTTC.

This clonotype came up a few times. The V and J genes are TRBV12-3 or TRBV12-4 and TRBJ2-1; TRBD2 is a possible D gene (5 bases). V dropped 6 bases and J dropped 0 bases, with 9 bases sitting between them. This CDR3 is 14 amino acids long. CDR3 nucleotides: TGTGCCAGCAGCAAGACTAACTCCTACAATGAGCAGTTCTTC. This encodes CASSKTNSYNEQFF.

This rearrangement joins TRBV20-1 to TRBJ2-3; D ambiguous. Trimming took 1 base from V and 0 from J, leaving 11 bases between them. CDR1 and CDR2 from the germline V gene are DFQATT and SNEGSKA (reference sequence). The CDR3 covers 15 residues. The CDR3 region is CSARVGTMSTDTQYF. Here the CDR3 DNA reads TGCAGTGCTAGAGTGGGTACTATGAGCACAGATACGCAGTATTTT.

This clonotype was seen a few times. The rearrangement uses TRBV7-3 and TRBJ1-1; no definite D call. The V gene's germline CDR1 is SGHTA and CDR2 FQGTGA. The CDR3 runs 13 residues. Trimming stripped 4 bases from V and 1 base from J, with 7 bases between. The CDR3 coding sequence is TGTGCCAGCAGCTCCGCCAGGAACACTGAAGCTTTCTTT. It specifies CASSSARNTEAFF.

About this clonotype itself: Being one base from a much bigger clone, this may be a read error. The chain employs TRBV6-5 and TRBJ1-1; no reliable D call. The CDR3 has 13 amino acids. Trimming pared 4 bases from V and 1 base from J, leaving 7 bases between. Germline loops: CDR1 MNHEY, CDR2 SVGAGI. The CDR3 region has the DNA TGTGCCAGCAGTTGGGAGAGGAACACTGAAGCTTTCTTT. It yields the protein CASSWERNTEAFF.